These 16 T cell receptor beta chains share one sample of origin, sequenced in a study of long-term antiretroviral therapy in people with HIV. The assay used was immunoSEQ (version v3.0), run at survey level. Using immunoSEQ multiplex PCR, the repertoire was profiled, and TCRdb retains in-frame clones only, with some absent. The table has about 35,000 clones, around 94% seen once. The sample was unsorted PBMCs, taken 4.1 years after starting antiretroviral therapy. The receptor source for this set is a woman between 45 and 65 years old with HIV.

V and J are TRBV5-5 and TRBJ1-5, with D unclear. CDR3 length equals 14 residues. CDR1 is SGHKS, CDR2 YYEKEE, per germline (reference sequence). The V end was cut by 0 bases, the J end by 2 bases, with 6 bases between. DNA for the CDR3: TGTGCCAGCAGCTTGGATGCGGGCAATCAGCCCCAGCATTTT. Translating gives CASSLDAGNQPQHF.

The chain combines TRBV6-4 with TRBJ2-7, with D unclear. Trimming took 7 bases from V and 5 from J, leaving 9 bases between them. Per germline, CDR1 MRHNA and CDR2 SNTAGT. The CDR3 has 11 amino acids. The CDR3 sequence: CASTGGDEQYF. The CDR3 region has the DNA TGTGCCAGCACAGGTGGGGACGAGCAGTACTTC.

This chain connects TRBV2 to TRBJ2-5; the D gene is possibly TRBD2 (5 bases). The germline gives CDR1 SNHLY, CDR2 FYNNEI. The CDR3 spans 14 residues. Trimming removed 6 bases at V and 2 bases at J, with 13 bases between. CDR3 nucleotides: TGTGCCAGCAGCCTAGAACTAGTACAAGAGACCCAGTACTTC. This codes for CASSLELVQETQYF.

The V and J genes are TRBV2 and TRBJ1-2; 10 nucleotides match TRBD1. The V gene end was trimmed by 0 bases and the J gene end by 6 bases; junction bases not matched to a gene: 7. Germline lookup yields CDR1 SNHLY and CDR2 FYNNEI. This CDR3 is 16 amino acids long. CDR3 in amino acids: CASSEARQGAGNGYTF. The CDR3, as DNA: TGTGCCAGCAGTGAAGCCCGACAGGGGGCAGGGAATGGCTACACCTTC.

This chain uses TRBV18 with TRBJ2-7; either TRBD1 or TRBD2 may supply D (5 bases each). Germline CDR1 reads KGHSH; CDR2 reads LQKENI. CDR3 size: 17 residues. V lost 4 bases, J lost 2 bases, and 21 bases lay in between. The CDR3 DNA is TGTGCCAGCTCACAGCCCCCGGGACGCCGACCTACCTACGAGCAGTACTTC. Its protein is CASSQPPGRRPTYEQYF.

The chain employs TRBV5-6 and TRBJ1-4, with D perhaps matching TRBD1 (6 bases). The germline V and J ends were trimmed by 0 bases and 3 bases, with 9 bases remaining between them. The CDR3 sequence is 15 residues long. The germline V gene encodes CDR1 SGHDT and CDR2 YYEEEE. CDR3 bases: TGTGCCAGCAGCTTGGAGAACAGGGCTAATGAAAAACTGTTTTTT. It is translated as CASSLENRANEKLFF.

J is TRBJ2-3 and V is TRBV7-8, with 8 bases matching TRBD2. The CDR3 covers 16 residues. V gave up 3 bases and J gave up 3 bases; unmatched junction bases: 8. Germline CDR1 is SGHVS and CDR2 is FQNEAQ. The CDR3 spells CASSFGTSTSTDTQYF. Here the CDR3 DNA reads TGTGCCAGCAGCTTTGGGACTAGTACCTCTACAGATACGCAGTATTTT.

The V and J genes are TRBV7-2 and TRBJ1-6, with D possibly TRBD1 on 5 matching bases. The CDR3 length is 16 residues. Trimming took off 6 bases at V and 4 bases at J, with 16 bases between the two ends. Germline CDR1 SGHTA, CDR2 FQGNSA. The CDR3 region is CASSRLGASYNSPLHF. The CDR3 region has the DNA TGTGCCAGCAGTCGTCTAGGGGCCTCTTATAATTCACCCCTCCACTTT.

This clone was picked up one time. The V gene is TRBV27, the J gene TRBJ2-5; 10 nucleotides match TRBD2. The CDR3 has 15 residues. V shed 9 bases and J 5 bases; nucleotides not matched to a gene: 12. Germline V gene sequence: CDR1 MNHEY, CDR2 SMNVEV (reference sequence). Written as DNA, the CDR3 is TGTGCCAGTCGAGAAGCGGGGGGGCCTCTCGAGACCCAGTACTTC. Its translation: CASREAGGPLETQYF.

The chain combines TRBV5-1 with TRBJ1-2; no clear D. Germline V gives CDR1 SGHRS, CDR2 YFSETQ. The CDR3 is 13 residues long. Trimming pared 4 bases from V and 1 base from J, leaving 8 bases between. CDR3 in DNA: TGCGCCAGCAGCCCGGATGTTAACTATGGCTACACCTTC. Protein product: CASSPDVNYGYTF.

The rearrangement joins TRBV11-3 to TRBJ2-3; a possible D gene is TRBD1 (7 bases). The V gene lost 4 bases and the J gene lost 0 bases, with 11 bases spanning the gap. From germline, CDR1 is SGHNT and CDR2 YENEEA. CDR3 length equals 15 residues. This CDR3 reads CASSSRGASTDTQYF. The CDR3 coding sequence is TGTGCCAGCAGCTCCAGGGGGGCTAGCACAGATACGCAGTATTTT.

V and J are TRBV30 and TRBJ2-1; D could derive from TRBD1 or TRBD2 (5 bases each). The CDR3 spans 13 residues. The V gene lost 3 bases and the J gene lost 10 bases, with 16 bases spanning the gap. Germline V CDR1 and CDR2: GTSNPN, SVGIG (reference sequence). This CDR3 is CAWRGVPSGEQFF. The CDR3 nucleotides are TGTGCCTGGAGAGGGGTTCCCTCGGGGGAGCAGTTCTTC. The whole variable domain, remainder taken from reference TRBV30 and TRBJ2-1, is SQTIHQWPATLVQPVGSPLSLECTVEGTSNPNLYWYRQAAGRGLQLLFYSVGIGQISSEVPQNLSASRPQDRQFILSSKKLLLSDSGFYLCAWRGVPSGEQFFGPGTRLTVL.

This clone was counted between two and nine times. This sequence joins TRBV6-5 and TRBJ1-2, with 7 positions matching TRBD1. Germline values: CDR1 MNHEY, CDR2 SVGAGI. The CDR3 consists of 15 residues. J lost 4 bases, V lost 5 bases, and 10 bases had no gene match. The chain's CDR3 is CASSVEGAPPYGYTF. The CDR3 DNA is TGTGCCAGCAGTGTTGAGGGGGCGCCCCCCTATGGCTACACCTTC.

CDR3 bases: TGTGCCATCAGTGAGTACTCACAGGAGGCAGATACGCAGTATTTT. Translating it yields CAISEYSQEADTQYF. This rearrangement joins TRBV10-3 to TRBJ2-3, with D possibly being TRBD1 or TRBD2 (5 bases each). CDR1 and CDR2 from the germline V gene are ENHRY and SYGVKD. The CDR3 is 15 residues long. Trimming stripped 1 base from V and 4 bases from J, with 12 bases between.

CDR3 loop: CSANIQETQYF. The CDR3 nucleotides are TGCAGTGCTAACATTCAAGAGACCCAGTACTTC. The V and J genes are TRBV20-1 and TRBJ2-5; D gene unclear. The CDR3 spans 11 residues. Trimming left V 4 bases short and J 2 bases short, with 5 bases between. Germline CDR1 is DFQATT and CDR2 is SNEGSKA (reference sequence).

In DNA form, the CDR3 reads TGTGCCAGCAGCCCCGGTGGGGGGGTCTACGAGCAGTACTTC. As protein: CASSPGGGVYEQYF. V usage is TRBV11-3 and J usage is TRBJ2-7, with 7 bases that match TRBD2. The junction had 7 bases not matched to a gene; V was cut back by 5 bases and J by 3 bases. This CDR3 contains 14 residues. Germline V lookup: CDR1 SGHNT, CDR2 YENEEA.